The TCR beta chain under discussion was sequenced for a study of CD8 T cells in Susac syndrome. cDNA came from about 0.5 to 1 ug RNA primed by random hexamers. TCR beta CDR3 was amplified by immunoSEQ covering 54 Vbeta and 13 Jbeta. TCRdb reprocessed the immunoSEQ multiplex PCR reads via MiXCR and lists one record per CDR3 protein. The sample holds roughly 120,000 distinct CDR3 sequences; about 94% are singletons and the top ten take 0.095% to 0.15%. The CDR3 is 14 residues long. Losses at the gene ends were 0 bases for V and 8 bases for J; bases not matched to a gene: 3. From blood CD8+ and CD4+ T cells, TCR beta sequences were generated. The patients who served as multiple sclerosis controls were treatment-naive and had stable or active relapsing-remitting disease that fulfilled the revised McDonald criteria.

The source is a human donor with multiple sclerosis. The rearrangement uses TRBV12-3 or TRBV12-4 and TRBJ1-4, with TRBD1 matching over 7 bases. Material for sequencing was CD4+ T cells from PBMCs. The CDR3 bases are TGTGCCAGCAGTTTAGCGGTGACAGGGGAAAAACTGTTTTTT. Protein product: CASSLAVTGEKLFF.